This TCR beta chain appears in the sequencing data of a study of blood T cell repertoires in COVID-19. Study-level information: COVID-19 samples collected from the United States, Italy and Spain covered acute and convalescent phases. The analysed material was cDNA or gDNA that came from T cells, B-cell-depleted T cells, or PBMCs.

Germline loops: CDR1 ENHRY, CDR2 SYGVKD. J gave up 2 bases and V 4 bases, and 3 bases lay outside the gene matches. The length of the CDR3 is 14 residues. This clone was counted a few times. As handled by the study authors: The authors estimated nucleated cell counts from reference gene primer amplification. Repertoires were generated with immunoSEQ multiplex PCR, while TCRdb's copy carries only in-frame clones and drops some. The V and J calls and clone size come from that table; D and trimming were worked out from the DNA. The sample records tens of thousands of clones, around 82% being singletons. The sequencing sample was made of peripheral blood. This sequence was found in a human donor in a cohort sampled during active COVID-19. This chain connects TRBV10-3 to TRBJ1-1, with TRBD1 matching 8 bases. The CDR3 reads CAISGTGSNTEAFF. DNA of the CDR3: TGTGCCATCAGTGGGACAGGGTCAAACACTGAAGCTTTCTTT.